The source of this T cell receptor beta chain is a study of metastatic and nonmetastatic thyroid tumors. Across the study: From malignant and benign thyroid patients, repertoires in blood and in tumor or nodule tissue were compared.

Treatment of any kind had been given to no patient before thyroid surgery. TCRdb re-clonotyped the PCR reads via MiXCR. The data show about 39,000 clones, with 19% seen just once and around 17% held by the top ten. This clone was counted many times. The source of this sequence is a female donor with papillary thyroid cancer or a benign thyroid nodule (not recorded which). Some clones in this sample may be carry-over from other donors' samples. The source material was blood.

CDR3 nucleotide sequence: TGTGCCAGCAGCGTAGGGGCAGAAGAGACCCAGTACTTC. It codes for CASSVGAEETQYF. The chain has TRBV9 and TRBJ2-5; D gene unclear. The CDR3 contains 13 residues. Deletions cut 0 bases from V and 3 bases from J, with 6 bases between. From germline, CDR1 is SGDLS and CDR2 YYNGEE.